Listed below are T cell receptor beta chains from one sample, sequenced in a study of shared clonotypes between healthy human individuals. The repertoire was sequenced with immunoSEQ multiplex PCR; TCRdb's copy has only in-frame clones and lacks some. The table lists 2 million or so clones, roughly 95% of them singletons. The sample comprised naive CD8+ T cells sorted from blood. These receptor sequences come from a man aged 18 to 30 in good health. Each CDR3 is given without its conserved first and last residue.

v_call,j_call,cdr3_aa
TRBV4-3,TRBJ1-1,ASSWGGLNTEAF
TRBV6-6,TRBJ1-1,ASTPGQETEAF
TRBV28,TRBJ2-2,ASSFQGVDGELF
TRBV25-1,TRBJ2-1,ASSGQGLAGEIYNEQF
TRBV2,TRBJ2-7,ASSMGLQKDEQY
TRBV10-3,TRBJ1-1,AIRPGTFTEAF
TRBV5-6,TRBJ2-1,ASSLGGGYNEQF
TRBV27,TRBJ2-7,ASRGQGFHEQY
TRBV2,TRBJ2-1,ASSLTSGGAANEQF
TRBV28,TRBJ1-5,ASSFWGDGNQPQH
TRBV27,TRBJ2-7,ASSLNGRGLIYEQY
TRBV2,TRBJ2-2,ASSEAWREDTGELF